This T cell receptor (beta chain) is from a study of post-analysis software for immune sequencing data. Overall study context: As for disease course, relapsing-remitting, secondary progressive and progressive-relapsing multiple sclerosis were all included. Whole-study findings and limits: Five TRBV segments were significantly more frequent in patients than in controls. TRBV5-6, TRBV5-1 and TRBV20-1 were among these segments.

Unique molecular identifiers were present in the TCR beta cDNA libraries. One entry per CDR3 protein, called by TCRdb with MiXCR from the PCR reads. Among roughly 400,000 distinct CDR3 sequences, 35% to 45% were seen once, and the ten largest hold around 8%. V shed 0 bases, J shed 3 bases, and the junction held 9 bases outside the gene matches. The CDR3 covers 17 residues. Germline V lookup: CDR1 LGHNA, CDR2 YSLEER. Of note for this clonotype: Its specificity is not known. Since the CDR3 does not end with the conserved phenylalanine or tryptophan, this likely comes from a read error.

The specimen sequenced was blood. This clonotype originated in a girl aged 2 to 10 with multiple sclerosis. The chain recombines TRBV4-3 with TRBJ2-7, with TRBD2 matching over 9 bases. The CDR3 sequence is CASSQEIAGAWDYEQYL. Here the CDR3 DNA reads TGCGCCAGCAGCCAAGAGATAGCGGGAGCGTGGGACTACGAGCAGTACTTA.